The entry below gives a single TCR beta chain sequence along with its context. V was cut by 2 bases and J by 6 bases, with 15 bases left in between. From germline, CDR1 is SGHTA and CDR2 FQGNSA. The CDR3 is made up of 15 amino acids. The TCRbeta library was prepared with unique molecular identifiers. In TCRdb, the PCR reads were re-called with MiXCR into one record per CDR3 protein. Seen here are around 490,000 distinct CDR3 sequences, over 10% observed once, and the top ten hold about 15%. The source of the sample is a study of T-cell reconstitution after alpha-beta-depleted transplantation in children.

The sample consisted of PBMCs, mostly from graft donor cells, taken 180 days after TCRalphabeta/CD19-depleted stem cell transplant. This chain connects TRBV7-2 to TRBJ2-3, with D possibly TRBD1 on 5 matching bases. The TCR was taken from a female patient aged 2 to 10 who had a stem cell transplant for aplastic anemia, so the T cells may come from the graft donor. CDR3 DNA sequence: TGTGCCAGCAGCTTACGACAGCCCATGTACGATACGCAGTATTTT. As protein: CASSLRQPMYDTQYF. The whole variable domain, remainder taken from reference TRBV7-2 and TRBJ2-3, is GAGVSQSPSNKVTEKGKDVELRCDPISGHTALYWYRQSLGQGLEFLIYFQGNSAPDKSGLPSDRFSAERTGGSVSTLTIQRTQQEDSAVYLCASSLRQPMYDTQYFGPGTRLTVL.